Here is one TCR beta chain with its context. Antigen unknown. The source of the sample is a study of response to subunit inactivated influenza vaccine. General study points: A suggestion made by the authors is that each seasonal influenza vaccination recruits few new T cells.

Trimming took off 6 bases at V and 3 bases at J, with 18 bases between the two ends. The CDR3 extends over 16 amino acids. TCRdb reanalysed the RT-PCR reads using MiXCR and keeps one entry per CDR3 protein. The top ten hold 10% to 13% of the sample, which has around 580,000 distinct CDR3 sequences, approximately 10% seen once. The V call is TRBV23-1, the J call TRBJ1-5; D might be TRBD1 (5 bases). TRBV23-1 carries the ORF label, with uncertain function. The input for sequencing was PBMCs from blood, taken on the day of vaccination. The origin of this receptor is a man aged 50-60 years who received an inactivated influenza vaccine. This CDR3 reads CASSHYGTRDNQPQHF. Here the CDR3 DNA reads TGCGCCAGCAGCCATTACGGGACTAGGGACAATCAGCCCCAGCATTTT.